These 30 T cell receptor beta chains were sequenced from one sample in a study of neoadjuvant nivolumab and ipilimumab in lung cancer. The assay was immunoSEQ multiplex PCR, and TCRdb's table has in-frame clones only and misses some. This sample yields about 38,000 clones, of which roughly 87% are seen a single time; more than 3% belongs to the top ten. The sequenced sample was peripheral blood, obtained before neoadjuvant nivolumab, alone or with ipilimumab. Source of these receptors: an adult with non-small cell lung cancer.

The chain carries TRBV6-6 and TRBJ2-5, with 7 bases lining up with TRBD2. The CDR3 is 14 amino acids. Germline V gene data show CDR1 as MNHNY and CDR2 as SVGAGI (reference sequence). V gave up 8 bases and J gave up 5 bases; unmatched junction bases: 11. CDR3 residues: CASLGGNGVETQYF. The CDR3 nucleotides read TGTGCCAGCCTCGGGGGGAACGGTGTGGAGACCCAGTACTTC.

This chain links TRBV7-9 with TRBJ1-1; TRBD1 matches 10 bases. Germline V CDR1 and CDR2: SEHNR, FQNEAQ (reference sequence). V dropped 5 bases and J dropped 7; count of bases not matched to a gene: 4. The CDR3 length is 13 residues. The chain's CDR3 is CASSPGQGYEAFF. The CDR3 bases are TGTGCCAGCAGCCCGGGACAGGGGTATGAAGCTTTCTTT.

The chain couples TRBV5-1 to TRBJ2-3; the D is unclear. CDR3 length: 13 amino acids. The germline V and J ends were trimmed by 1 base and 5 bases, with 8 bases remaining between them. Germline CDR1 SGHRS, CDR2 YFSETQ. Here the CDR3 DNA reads TGCGCCAGCAGCTTGCAGGACGAAGATACGCAGTATTTT. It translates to CASSLQDEDTQYF. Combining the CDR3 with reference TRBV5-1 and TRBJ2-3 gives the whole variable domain KAGVTQTPRYLIKTRGQQVTLSCSPISGHRSVSWYQQTPGQGLQFLFEYFSETQRNKGNFPGRFSGRQFSNSRSEMNVSTLELGDSALYLCASSLQDEDTQYFGPGTRLTVL.

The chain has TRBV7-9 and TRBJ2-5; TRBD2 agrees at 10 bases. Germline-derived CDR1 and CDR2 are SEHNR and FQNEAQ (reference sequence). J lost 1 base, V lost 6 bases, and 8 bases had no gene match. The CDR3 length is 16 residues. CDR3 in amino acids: CASSSPGLATQETQYF. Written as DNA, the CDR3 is TGTGCCAGCAGTTCACCGGGACTAGCGACCCAAGAGACCCAGTACTTC.

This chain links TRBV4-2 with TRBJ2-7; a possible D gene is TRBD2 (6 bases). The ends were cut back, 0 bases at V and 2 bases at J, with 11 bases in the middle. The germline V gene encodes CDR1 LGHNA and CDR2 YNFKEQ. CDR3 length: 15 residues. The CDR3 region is CASSQDRRGAYEQYF. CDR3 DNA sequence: TGTGCCAGCAGCCAAGATCGGCGGGGTGCCTACGAGCAGTACTTC.

The DNA for the CDR3 is TGTGCCAGTTCCCCGGAGGGGACGCCCTACAATGAGCAGTTCTTC. It specifies CASSPEGTPYNEQFF. The J gene is TRBJ2-1, the V gene TRBV19; perhaps TRBD2 as D (6 bases). CDR1 and CDR2 (germline): LNHDA, SQIVND (reference sequence). CDR3 length: 15 amino acids. V shed 8 bases and J shed 2 bases, with 16 bases lying between them.

CDR3 coding DNA: TGTGCCTGGAGTCGGGTTTCTAGGTCCGAGCAGTACTTC. It yields the protein CAWSRVSRSEQYF. V gene TRBV30 combines with J gene TRBJ2-7; D gene uncertain. V lost 2 bases, J lost 6 bases, and 14 bases lay in between. The length of the CDR3 is 13 residues. Germline CDR1 GTSNPN, CDR2 SVGIG (reference sequence).

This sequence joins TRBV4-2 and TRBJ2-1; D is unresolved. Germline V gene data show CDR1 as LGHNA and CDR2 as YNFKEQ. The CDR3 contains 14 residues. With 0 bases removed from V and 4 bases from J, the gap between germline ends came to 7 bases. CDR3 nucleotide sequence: TGTGCCAGCAGCCAAGATACCGAGTACAATGAGCAGTTCTTC. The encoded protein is CASSQDTEYNEQFF.

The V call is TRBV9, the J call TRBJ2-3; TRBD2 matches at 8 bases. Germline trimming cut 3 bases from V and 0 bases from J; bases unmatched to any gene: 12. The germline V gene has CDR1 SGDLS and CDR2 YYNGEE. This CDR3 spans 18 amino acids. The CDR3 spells CASSEGLGGKVSTDTQYF. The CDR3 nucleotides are TGTGCCAGCAGCGAGGGACTAGGCGGAAAGGTTAGCACAGATACGCAGTATTTT.

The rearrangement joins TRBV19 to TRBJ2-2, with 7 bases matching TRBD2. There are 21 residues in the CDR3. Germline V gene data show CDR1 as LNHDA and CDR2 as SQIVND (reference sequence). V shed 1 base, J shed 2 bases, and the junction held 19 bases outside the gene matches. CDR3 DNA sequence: TGTGCCAGTAGTATAGGTCCCCGTAGTGGGAGGGCCCTCTCTAACACCGGGGAGCTGTTTTTT. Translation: CASSIGPRSGRALSNTGELFF.

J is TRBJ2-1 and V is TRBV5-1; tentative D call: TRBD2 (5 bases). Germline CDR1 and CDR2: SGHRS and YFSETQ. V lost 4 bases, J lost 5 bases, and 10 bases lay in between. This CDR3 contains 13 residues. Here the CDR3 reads CASSASFNNEQFF. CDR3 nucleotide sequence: TGCGCCAGCAGCGCTAGCTTTAACAATGAGCAGTTCTTC.

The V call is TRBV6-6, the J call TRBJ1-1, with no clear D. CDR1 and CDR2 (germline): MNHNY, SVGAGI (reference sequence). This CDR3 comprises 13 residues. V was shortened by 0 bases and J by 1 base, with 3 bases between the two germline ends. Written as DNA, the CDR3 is TGTGCCAGCAGTTACTCCGAGAACACTGAAGCTTTCTTT. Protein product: CASSYSENTEAFF.

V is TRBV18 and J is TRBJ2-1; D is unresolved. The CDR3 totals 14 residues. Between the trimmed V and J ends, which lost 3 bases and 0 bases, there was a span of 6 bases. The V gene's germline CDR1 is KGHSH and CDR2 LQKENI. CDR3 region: CASSPPSSYNEQFF. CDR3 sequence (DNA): TGTGCCAGCTCACCGCCTAGCTCCTACAATGAGCAGTTCTTC. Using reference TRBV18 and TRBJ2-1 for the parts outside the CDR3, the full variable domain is NAGVMQNPRHLVRRRGQEARLRCSPMKGHSHVYWYRQLPEEGLKFMVYLQKENIIDESGMPKERFSAEFPKEGPSILRIQQVVRGDSAAYFCASSPPSSYNEQFFGPGTRLTVL.

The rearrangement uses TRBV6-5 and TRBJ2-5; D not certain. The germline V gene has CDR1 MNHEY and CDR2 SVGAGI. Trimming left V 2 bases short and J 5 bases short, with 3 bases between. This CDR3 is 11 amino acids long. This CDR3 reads CASSYAETQYF. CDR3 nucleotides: TGTGCCAGCAGTTACGCGGAGACCCAGTACTTC.

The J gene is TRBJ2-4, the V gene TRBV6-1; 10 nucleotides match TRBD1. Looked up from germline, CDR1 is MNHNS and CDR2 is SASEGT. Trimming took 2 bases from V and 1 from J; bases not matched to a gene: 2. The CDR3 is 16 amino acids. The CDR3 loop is CASSEQTGGAKNIQYF. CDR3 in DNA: TGTGCCAGCAGTGAACAGACAGGGGGCGCCAAAAACATTCAGTACTTC.

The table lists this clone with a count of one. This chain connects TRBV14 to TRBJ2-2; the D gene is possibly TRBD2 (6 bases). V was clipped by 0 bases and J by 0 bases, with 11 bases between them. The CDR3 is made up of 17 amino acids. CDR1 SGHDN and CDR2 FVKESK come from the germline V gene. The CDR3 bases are TGTGCCAGCAGCCAAGATTCCCCGGGGGCGAACACCGGGGAGCTGTTTTTT. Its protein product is CASSQDSPGANTGELFF.

This CDR3 reads CASSVAGGETQYF. Here the CDR3 DNA reads TGTGCCAGCAGCGTGGCGGGAGGGGAGACCCAGTACTTC. The chain joins TRBV7-2 to TRBJ2-5; 9 bases line up with TRBD2. Germline trimming cut 5 bases from V and 5 bases from J; bases unmatched to any gene: 3. The germline V gene encodes CDR1 SGHTA and CDR2 FQGNSA. The CDR3 is made up of 13 amino acids. Looking up the rest from reference TRBV7-2 and TRBJ2-5 gives the full variable domain: GAGVSQSPSNKVTEKGKDVELRCDPISGHTALYWYRQSLGQGLEFLIYFQGNSAPDKSGLPSDRFSAERTGGSVSTLTIQRTQQEDSAVYLCASSVAGGETQYFGPGTRLLVL.

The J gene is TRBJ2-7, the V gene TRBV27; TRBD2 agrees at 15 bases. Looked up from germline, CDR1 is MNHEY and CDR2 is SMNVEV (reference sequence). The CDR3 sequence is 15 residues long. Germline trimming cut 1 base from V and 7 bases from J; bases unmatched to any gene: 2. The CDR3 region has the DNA TGTGCCAGCAGTTTATGGACTAGCGGGAGGGATGAGCAGTACTTC. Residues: CASSLWTSGRDEQYF.

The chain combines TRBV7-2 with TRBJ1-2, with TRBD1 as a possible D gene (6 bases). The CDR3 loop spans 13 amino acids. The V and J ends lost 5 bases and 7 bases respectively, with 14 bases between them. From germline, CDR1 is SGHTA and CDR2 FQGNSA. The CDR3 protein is CASSPVGGGGYTF. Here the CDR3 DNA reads TGTGCCAGCAGCCCGGTAGGGGGTGGTGGCTACACCTTC.

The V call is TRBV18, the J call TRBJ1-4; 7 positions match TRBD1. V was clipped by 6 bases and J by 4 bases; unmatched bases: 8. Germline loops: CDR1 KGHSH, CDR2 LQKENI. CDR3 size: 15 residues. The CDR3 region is CASSLGTASNEKLFF. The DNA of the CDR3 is TGTGCCAGCTCCCTAGGGACAGCAAGTAATGAAAAACTGTTTTTT.

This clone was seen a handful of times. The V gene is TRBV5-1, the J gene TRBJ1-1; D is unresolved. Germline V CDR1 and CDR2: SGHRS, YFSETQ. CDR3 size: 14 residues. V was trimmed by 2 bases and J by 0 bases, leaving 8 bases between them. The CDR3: CASSLQLMNTEAFF. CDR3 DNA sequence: TGCGCCAGCAGCTTACAGCTTATGAACACTGAAGCTTTCTTT.

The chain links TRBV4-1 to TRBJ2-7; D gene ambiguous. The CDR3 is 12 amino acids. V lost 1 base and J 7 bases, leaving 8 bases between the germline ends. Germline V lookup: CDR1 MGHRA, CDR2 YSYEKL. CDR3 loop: CASSQGYLEQYF. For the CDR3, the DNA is TGCGCCAGCAGCCAAGGGTACCTAGAGCAGTACTTC.

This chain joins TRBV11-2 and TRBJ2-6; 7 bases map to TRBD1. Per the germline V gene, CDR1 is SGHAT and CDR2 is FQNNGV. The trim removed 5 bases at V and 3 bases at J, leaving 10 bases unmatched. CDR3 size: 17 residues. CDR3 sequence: CASSMYQGESGANVLTF. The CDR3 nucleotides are TGTGCCAGCAGCATGTACCAGGGGGAAAGTGGGGCCAACGTCCTGACTTTC.

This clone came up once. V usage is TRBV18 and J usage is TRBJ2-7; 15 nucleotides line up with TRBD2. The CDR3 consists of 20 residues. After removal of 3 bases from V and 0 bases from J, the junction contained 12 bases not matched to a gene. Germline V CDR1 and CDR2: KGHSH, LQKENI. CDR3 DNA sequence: TGTGCCAGCTCACCGTCAGCCGGGACTAGCGGGAGGCTTAGCTCCTACGAGCAGTACTTC. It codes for CASSPSAGTSGRLSSYEQYF.

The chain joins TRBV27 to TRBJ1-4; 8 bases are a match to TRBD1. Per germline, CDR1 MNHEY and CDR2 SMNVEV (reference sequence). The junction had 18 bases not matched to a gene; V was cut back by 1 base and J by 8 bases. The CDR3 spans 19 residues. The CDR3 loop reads CASSLYVPGQAPWGEKLFF. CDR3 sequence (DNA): TGTGCCAGCAGTTTATACGTCCCGGGACAGGCCCCTTGGGGCGAAAAACTGTTTTTT.

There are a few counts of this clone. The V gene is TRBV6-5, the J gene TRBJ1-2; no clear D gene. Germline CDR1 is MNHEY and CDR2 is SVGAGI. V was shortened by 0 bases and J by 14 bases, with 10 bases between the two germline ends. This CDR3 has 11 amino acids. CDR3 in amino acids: CASSYSGGETF. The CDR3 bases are TGTGCCAGCAGTTACTCGGGAGGAGAGACCTTC.

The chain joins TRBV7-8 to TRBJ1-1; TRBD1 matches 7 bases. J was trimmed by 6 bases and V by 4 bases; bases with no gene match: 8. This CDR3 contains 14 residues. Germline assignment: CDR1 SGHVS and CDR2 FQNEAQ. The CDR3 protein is CASSYRQGRSEAFF. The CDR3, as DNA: TGTGCCAGCAGCTACAGACAGGGCAGGTCTGAAGCTTTCTTT.

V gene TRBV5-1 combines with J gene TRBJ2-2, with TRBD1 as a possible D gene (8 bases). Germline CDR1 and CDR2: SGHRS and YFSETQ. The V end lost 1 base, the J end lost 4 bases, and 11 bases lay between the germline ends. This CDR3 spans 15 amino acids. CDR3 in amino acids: CASSLNRGGTGELFF. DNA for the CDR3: TGCGCCAGCAGCTTGAACAGGGGGGGCACCGGGGAGCTGTTTTTT. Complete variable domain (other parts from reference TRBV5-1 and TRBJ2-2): KAGVTQTPRYLIKTRGQQVTLSCSPISGHRSVSWYQQTPGQGLQFLFEYFSETQRNKGNFPGRFSGRQFSNSRSEMNVSTLELGDSALYLCASSLNRGGTGELFFGEGSRLTVL.

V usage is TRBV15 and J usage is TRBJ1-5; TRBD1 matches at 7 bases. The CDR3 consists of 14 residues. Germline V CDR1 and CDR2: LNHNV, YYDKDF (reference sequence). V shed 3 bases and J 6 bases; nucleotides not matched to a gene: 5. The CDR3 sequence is CATSSSTGVQPQHF. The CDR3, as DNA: TGTGCCACCAGCAGTAGTACAGGGGTTCAGCCCCAGCATTTT. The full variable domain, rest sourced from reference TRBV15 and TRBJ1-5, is DAMVIQNPRYQVTQFGKPVTLSCSQTLNHNVMYWYQQKSSQAPKLLFHYYDKDFNNEADTPDNFQSRRPNTSFCFLDIRSPGLGDTAMYLCATSSSTGVQPQHFGDGTRLSIL.

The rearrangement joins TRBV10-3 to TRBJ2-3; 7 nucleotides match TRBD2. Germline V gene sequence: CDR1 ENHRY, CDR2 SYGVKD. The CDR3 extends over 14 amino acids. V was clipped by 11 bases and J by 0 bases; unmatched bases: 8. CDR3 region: CAGSSGLSTDTQYF. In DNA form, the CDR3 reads TGTGCCGGGTCTAGCGGCCTTAGCACAGATACGCAGTATTTT.